This TCR beta chain emerged from a study of blood T cell repertoires in COVID-19. As processed by the authors: Reference gene primer amplification gave nucleated cell count estimates. Produced via immunoSEQ multiplex PCR; TCRdb's table is partial and in-frame only. V, J and clone size derive from that table, while D and trimming were established from the DNA sequence. The sample lists 40,000 to 65,000 clones; 70% to 90% were seen once. The sequence was obtained from a man in his 70s with active COVID-19. The sequenced material came from peripheral blood.

The CDR3 protein is CASSLGSGSRGLSDTQYF. The DNA of the CDR3 is TGTGCCAGCAGCTTGGGTTCGGGGTCCAGGGGGCTTTCAGATACGCAGTATTTT. V is TRBV5-4 and J is TRBJ2-3; 8 nucleotides agree with TRBD1. This CDR3 comprises 18 residues. In germline, CDR1 is SGHNT, CDR2 YYREEE (reference sequence). Losses at the gene ends were 0 bases for V and 4 bases for J; bases not matched to a gene: 13.